Following are 18 T cell receptor beta chains from one sample sequenced in a study of CD8+ T cells in alopecia areata. Punch biopsies of lesional scalp, plus peripheral blood, were taken from alopecia areata patients. cDNA prepared by RNA extraction and subsequent reverse transcription served as the template for sequencing. Data came from immunoSEQ multiplex PCR; TCRdb stores just in-frame clones and leaves some out. The repertoire holds 9,500 to 15,000 clones, with 50% to 60% as singletons. The source material was skin. Source of these receptors: a human donor with alopecia areata.

The V gene is TRBV9, the J gene TRBJ2-3; 8 bases fit TRBD2. This CDR3 contains 15 residues. Germline CDR1 is SGDLS and CDR2 is YYNGEE. Trimming took 4 bases from V and 6 from J; bases not matched to a gene: 10. The CDR3 reads CASSSRGGRADTQYF. The DNA for the CDR3 is TGTGCCAGCAGCTCCCGGGGGGGCCGGGCGGATACGCAGTATTTT.

The V gene is TRBV10-3, the J gene TRBJ2-3, with 7 nucleotides matching TRBD1. CDR3 length: 15 amino acids. Per germline, CDR1 ENHRY and CDR2 SYGVKD. With V trimmed by 6 bases and J by 2 bases, 8 bases remained unmatched. The CDR3 DNA follows: TGTGCCATCAGAGTTACAGGGGACCCCACAGATACGCAGTATTTT. Its protein product is CAIRVTGDPTDTQYF.

The sample holds a few counts of this clone. The J gene is TRBJ1-2, the V gene TRBV6-5, with D uncertain. The CDR3 covers 13 residues. Germline assignment: CDR1 MNHEY and CDR2 SVGAGI. With 3 bases removed from V and 3 bases from J, the gap between germline ends came to 8 bases. The CDR3 reads CASSYDNHYGYTF. The CDR3 nucleotides are TGTGCCAGCAGTTATGACAATCACTATGGCTACACCTTC.

The V and J genes are TRBV28 and TRBJ2-5; no clear D. The CDR3 contains 11 residues. Germline values: CDR1 MDHEN, CDR2 SYDVKM. V lost 5 bases to trimming and J lost 4 bases, with 5 bases between them. The CDR3 region is CASSTRETQYF. DNA for the CDR3: TGTGCCAGCAGTACCCGAGAGACCCAGTACTTC. The whole variable domain, remainder taken from reference TRBV28 and TRBJ2-5, is DVKVTQSSRYLVKRTGEKVFLECVQDMDHENMFWYRQDPGLGLRLIYFSYDVKMKEKGDIPEGYSVSREKKERFSLILESASTNQTSMYLCASSTRETQYFGPGTRLLVL.

Remarks on this clone: The same CDR3 can be traced to other DNA sequences in this sample. V gene TRBV4-3 combines with J gene TRBJ1-3, with 7 nucleotides matching TRBD1. This CDR3 has 16 amino acids. The V and J ends lost 3 bases and 0 bases, in that order; junction bases with no gene match: 5. From germline, CDR1 is LGHNA and CDR2 YSLEER. The CDR3 protein is CASSHLGTDSGNTIYF. In DNA form, the CDR3 reads TGCGCCAGCAGCCACCTGGGGACAGACTCTGGAAACACCATATATTTT.

This clone has just a few counts. The rearrangement joins TRBV2 to TRBJ2-5; TRBD2 matches at 8 bases. This CDR3 is built from 15 residues. Trimming took 3 bases from V and 5 from J; bases not matched to a gene: 8. Germline CDR1 reads SNHLY; CDR2 reads FYNNEI. The DNA for the CDR3 is TGTGCCAGCAGTGACGGGACTAGGGCAAGGGAGACCCAGTACTTC. Its protein product is CASSDGTRARETQYF.

This clone was detected only a few times. The chain is built from TRBV27 and TRBJ2-5, with D perhaps TRBD2 (5 bases). The tail of the sequence fits TRBJ2-7 better, so the J call may be wrong. The CDR3 is 16 residues long. Germline V lookup: CDR1 MNHEY, CDR2 SMNVEV (reference sequence). The CDR3 reads CASSPTVDLARYEQYF. The DNA of the CDR3 is TGTGCCAGCAGCCCCACCGTTGACCTAGCCCGCTACGAGCAGTACTTC.

V usage is TRBV7-2 and J usage is TRBJ2-1, with 7 bases fitting TRBD2. The germline V gene has CDR1 SGHTA and CDR2 FQGNSA. The J segment lost 3 bases and the V segment lost 2 bases, leaving 4 bases of the junction unmatched. The CDR3 is 15 amino acids. CDR3 coding DNA: TGTGCCAGCAGCTTAAGTGGCGGGGGCTACAATGAGCAGTTCTTC. It is translated as CASSLSGGGYNEQFF.

This clone appeared once. The V call is TRBV28, the J call TRBJ1-5; D may be TRBD1 (5 bases). V dropped 5 bases and J dropped 3 bases, with 17 bases sitting between them. Germline CDR1 reads MDHEN; CDR2 reads SYDVKM. This CDR3 has 16 amino acids. The CDR3 DNA reads TGTGCCAGCAGTACCCAAAACCGGGGCAACAATCAGCCCCAGCATTTT. Translation: CASSTQNRGNNQPQHF.

This clone was counted only a few times. A junction end diverges from the germline sequence, so it may reflect a read error. The chain carries TRBV7-7 and TRBJ1-1, with D possibly being TRBD1 (5 bases). Germline CDR1 is SSHAT and CDR2 is FNYEAQ (reference sequence). This CDR3 has 15 amino acids. CDR3 coding DNA: TGTGCTAGCAGCCCGTTGGGACGGAAGAACACTGAAGCTTTCTTT. Translating it yields CASSPLGRKNTEAFF.

This chain joins TRBV28 and TRBJ1-5; TRBD1 matches 9 bases. There are 14 residues in the CDR3. J gave up 6 bases and V 6 bases, and 6 bases lay outside the gene matches. Germline V gene sequence: CDR1 MDHEN, CDR2 SYDVKM. The CDR3 spells CASSLGQGGQPQHF. The CDR3 DNA is TGTGCCAGCAGCTTGGGACAGGGCGGTCAGCCCCAGCATTTT.

This chain links TRBV4-1 with TRBJ2-7; 10 bases are a match to TRBD1. Germline assignment: CDR1 MGHRA and CDR2 YSYEKL. The CDR3 has 14 amino acids. V shed 4 bases, J shed 7 bases, and the junction held 7 bases outside the gene matches. Written as DNA, the CDR3 is TGCGCCAGCAGCCTCCTGAGGGACAGGGGAGAGCAGTACTTC. This sequence encodes CASSLLRDRGEQYF.

The gene calls are TRBV18 and TRBJ1-1; tentatively, D is TRBD1 (6 bases). Per germline, CDR1 KGHSH and CDR2 LQKENI. This CDR3 region has 15 residues. Trimming shortened V by 4 bases and J by 1 base, and 13 bases separated the two germline ends. CDR3 in DNA: TGTGCCAGCTCACTTCAACAGGGCCGGAACACTGAAGCTTTCTTT. It encodes CASSLQQGRNTEAFF. Supplemented by reference TRBV18 and TRBJ1-1, the full variable domain reads NAGVMQNPRHLVRRRGQEARLRCSPMKGHSHVYWYRQLPEEGLKFMVYLQKENIIDESGMPKERFSAEFPKEGPSILRIQQVVRGDSAAYFCASSLQQGRNTEAFFGQGTRLTVV.

This clone was detected a few times. V is TRBV7-9 and J is TRBJ2-3; D unclear. The germline CDR1 and CDR2 sequences are SEHNR and FQNEAQ (reference sequence). V shed 3 bases and J shed 6 bases, with 4 bases lying between them. The CDR3 loop spans 11 amino acids. The CDR3: CASSFRDTQYF. The CDR3 bases are TGTGCCAGCAGCTTTCGGGATACGCAGTATTTT. Combining the CDR3 with reference TRBV7-9 and TRBJ2-3 gives the whole variable domain DTGVSQNPRHKITKRGQNVTFRCDPISEHNRLYWYRQTLGQGPEFLTYFQNEAQLEKSRLLSDRFSAERPKGSFSTLEIQRTEQGDSAMYLCASSFRDTQYFGPGTRLTVL.

The chain employs TRBV4-2 and TRBJ2-1; D gene uncertain. Germline CDR1 reads LGHNA; CDR2 reads YNFKEQ. The V end lost 4 bases, the J end lost 8 bases, and 12 bases lay between the germline ends. The CDR3 loop spans 13 amino acids. In DNA form, the CDR3 reads TGTGCCAGCAGCCCCCCTCCGAGCTATGAGCAGTTCTTC. Amino acid sequence: CASSPPPSYEQFF.

The J gene is TRBJ1-1, the V gene TRBV7-9; D unresolved. The V gene's germline CDR1 is SEHNR and CDR2 FQNEAQ (reference sequence). Trimming pared 3 bases from V and 4 bases from J, leaving 12 bases between. CDR3 length equals 14 residues. The DNA for the CDR3 is TGTGCCAGCAGCTTCAGTGCCGGTGGCACTGAAGCTTTCTTT. The encoded protein is CASSFSAGGTEAFF. Combining the CDR3 with reference TRBV7-9 and TRBJ1-1 gives the whole variable domain DTGVSQNPRHKITKRGQNVTFRCDPISEHNRLYWYRQTLGQGPEFLTYFQNEAQLEKSRLLSDRFSAERPKGSFSTLEIQRTEQGDSAMYLCASSFSAGGTEAFFGQGTRLTVV.

CDR3 nucleotide sequence: TGCGCCAGCAGCTTGTCGGAGTGGGCAGAGGAGACAGATACGCAGTATTTT. Residues: CASSLSEWAEETDTQYF. The V and J genes are TRBV5-1 and TRBJ2-3, with D unclear. V was pared by 1 base and J by 3 bases, with 18 bases between. CDR1 SGHRS and CDR2 YFSETQ come from the germline V gene. The CDR3 sequence is 17 residues long.

The gene calls are TRBV6-5 and TRBJ2-3; TRBD1 is a possible D gene (7 bases). Trimming stripped 6 bases from V and 1 base from J, with 14 bases between. Germline V lookup: CDR1 MNHEY, CDR2 SVGAGI. The length of the CDR3 is 15 residues. CDR3 nucleotide sequence: TGTGCCAGCAGGAACAGGGGAGGTGGCACAGATACGCAGTATTTT. Its protein is CASRNRGGGTDTQYF.